These 10 T cell receptor beta chains share one sample of origin, sequenced in a study of blood T cell repertoires in COVID-19. Here immunoSEQ multiplex PCR was the method, and the copy in TCRdb shows in-frame clones only, minus some. The table has roughly 60,000 clones, approximately 78% seen once. The specimen sequenced was peripheral blood. These receptors were taken from a man older than 75 with acute or convalescent COVID-19.

The V gene is TRBV6-5, the J gene TRBJ2-5, with 7 bases fitting TRBD2. Germline CDR1 MNHEY, CDR2 SVGAGI. This CDR3 has 13 residues. Unmatched junction bases numbered 5, after V lost 9 bases and J lost 1 base. CDR3 sequence: CASTRELQETQYF. The CDR3 bases are TGTGCCAGTACGCGGGAGCTCCAAGAGACCCAGTACTTC.

J is TRBJ1-2 and V is TRBV11-3; 8 bases map to TRBD1. The germline gives CDR1 SGHNT, CDR2 YENEEA. V was pared by 5 bases and J by 3 bases, with 8 bases of the junction left unmatched. There are 15 residues in the CDR3. DNA of the CDR3: TGTGCCAGCAGCGCCCAGGGGGCGTTCGACTATGGCTACACCTTC. Amino acids: CASSAQGAFDYGYTF.

The rearrangement links TRBV15 to TRBJ2-5; maybe TRBD2 (6 bases). Germline V gene data show CDR1 as LNHNV and CDR2 as YYDKDF (reference sequence). The V gene lost 1 base and the J gene lost 5 bases, with 11 bases spanning the gap. This CDR3 is built from 14 residues. The CDR3 nucleotides read TGTGCCACCAGCAGAGGGAGGGCTCGGGAGACCCAGTACTTC. This codes for CATSRGRARETQYF.

The V gene is TRBV2, the J gene TRBJ1-6, with 11 bases matching TRBD1. Germline V gives CDR1 SNHLY, CDR2 FYNNEI. Germline trimming cut 7 bases from V and 9 bases from J; bases unmatched to any gene: 8. This CDR3 is built from 15 residues. This chain's CDR3 is CASTLIGTGGSPLHF. CDR3 sequence (DNA): TGTGCCAGCACTCTGATTGGGACAGGGGGTTCACCCCTCCACTTT.

V usage is TRBV7-2 and J usage is TRBJ2-1; 11 nucleotides agree with TRBD2. Losses at the gene ends were 5 bases for V and 7 bases for J; bases not matched to a gene: 13. Per germline, CDR1 SGHTA and CDR2 FQGNSA. This CDR3 region has 17 residues. CDR3 region: CASSTFGSGGALNEQFF. Written as DNA, the CDR3 is TGTGCCAGCAGCACCTTTGGTAGCGGGGGGGCTTTAAATGAGCAGTTCTTC.

This rearrangement joins TRBV11-2 to TRBJ2-5; the match to TRBD2 covers 8 bases. With 5 bases clipped from V and 7 bases from J, the junction kept 6 bases outside the gene matches. The germline V gene has CDR1 SGHAT and CDR2 FQNNGV. The CDR3 runs to 13 residues. The CDR3 DNA is TGTGCCAGCAGCCACGGGGGGGCCGGGACCCAGTACTTC. Its protein product is CASSHGGAGTQYF.

V is TRBV5-1 and J is TRBJ1-2; TRBD1 aligns across 8 bases. The germline V gene has CDR1 SGHRS and CDR2 YFSETQ. CDR3 length: 12 amino acids. The V and J ends lost 4 bases and 8 bases, in that order; junction bases with no gene match: 4. The CDR3 is CASSSRTGGYTF. CDR3 in DNA: TGCGCCAGCAGCAGCCGGACAGGGGGCTACACCTTC.

The CDR3 reads CASSLQGAYTDTQYF. CDR3 nucleotides: TGCGCCAGCAGCTTGCAGGGGGCCTACACAGATACGCAGTATTTT. This chain joins TRBV5-1 and TRBJ2-3; the match to TRBD1 covers 8 bases. CDR3 size: 15 residues. From germline, CDR1 is SGHRS and CDR2 YFSETQ. V dropped 1 base and J dropped 2; count of bases not matched to a gene: 3.

This rearrangement joins TRBV10-1 to TRBJ2-7, with D possibly being TRBD1 (5 bases). This CDR3 comprises 14 residues. V gave up 8 bases and J gave up 2 bases, with 16 bases separating them. CDR1 and CDR2 (germline): WNHNN, SYGVQD (reference sequence). In DNA form, the CDR3 reads TGCGCCAGCTACATTAGGGGCAGCCCCTACGAGCAGTACTTC. This encodes CASYIRGSPYEQYF.

The J gene is TRBJ2-3, the V gene TRBV6-5; perhaps TRBD2 as D (6 bases). The CDR3 is made up of 15 amino acids. The germline V and J ends were trimmed by 7 bases and 0 bases, with 14 bases remaining between them. Germline CDR1 MNHEY, CDR2 SVGAGI. In nucleotides, the CDR3 is TGTGCCAGCAAAGAAGGGAGGCCTAGCACAGATACGCAGTATTTT. It encodes CASKEGRPSTDTQYF.